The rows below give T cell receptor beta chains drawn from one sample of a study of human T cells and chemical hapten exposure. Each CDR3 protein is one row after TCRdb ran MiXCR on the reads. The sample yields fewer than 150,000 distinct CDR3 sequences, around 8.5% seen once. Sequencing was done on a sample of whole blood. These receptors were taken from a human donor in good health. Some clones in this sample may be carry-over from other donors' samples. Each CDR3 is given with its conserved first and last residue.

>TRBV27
CASRRRASPLHF
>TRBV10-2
CASSVPGQGEVRSNQPQHF
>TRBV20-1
CSANLGPAGGELFF
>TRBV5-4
CASSLRTGGGEQYF
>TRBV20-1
CSARRGGRDRDTEAFF
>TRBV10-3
CAISEGGPYEQYF
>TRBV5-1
CASRAGEGHKDTEAFF
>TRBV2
CASSDGQGTEAFF
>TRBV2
CASSENRGTEAFF
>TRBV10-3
CAISETDRGGEKLFF
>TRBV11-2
CASSTWTGEDTGELFF
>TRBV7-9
CASNFGGGNSPLHF
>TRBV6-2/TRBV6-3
CASSDDSYGYTF
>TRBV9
CASSLTAGNTEAFF
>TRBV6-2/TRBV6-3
CASSYSPAGGIYNEQFF
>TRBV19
CASSRGEDTGELFF
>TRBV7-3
CASRRRDRDTDTQYF
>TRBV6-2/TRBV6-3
CASSSAGLTYEQYF
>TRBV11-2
CASSFYPTSTQETQYF
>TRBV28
CASSSNMDGDSGANVLTF
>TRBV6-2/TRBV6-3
CASGAGVKTEAFF
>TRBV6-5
CASRLLAVGSYNEQFF
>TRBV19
CASSIEGGLSGRTDTQYF
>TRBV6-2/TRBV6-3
CASSPFWGMNTEAFF
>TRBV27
CASSPGPPFGTEAFF
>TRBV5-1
CASSLVGGDQPQHF
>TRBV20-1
CSARTSGREYEQYF
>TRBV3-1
CASSQVIPGGREQYF
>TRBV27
CASSLSNNQPQHF
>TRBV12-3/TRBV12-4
CASSMAPGLAGYEQYF
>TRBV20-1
CSARDPGGRSYNEQFF
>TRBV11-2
CASSLVTSGSTGEQFF
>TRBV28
CASSTLSGRASTGELFF
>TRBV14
CASSQVGGVEQFF
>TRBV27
CASSSPGLPYEQYF
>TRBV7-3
CASSVQGIPRDNEQFF
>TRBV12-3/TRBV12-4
CASSLYEQYF
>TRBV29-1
CSADQGRVDEQFF
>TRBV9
CASSYTSSYEQYF
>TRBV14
CASSQDQGRHSGDTIYF
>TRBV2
CASIHGANDEQYF
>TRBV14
CASSNSREDGQPQHF
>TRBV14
CASSQGPGLYEQYF
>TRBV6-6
CASSFREPRSYEQYF
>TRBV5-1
CASKRTSGDYEEQFF
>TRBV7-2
CASSLARGNTIYF
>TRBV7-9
CASSRTIYYEQYF
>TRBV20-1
CSAPSDRGSGYTF
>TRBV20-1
CSARGSPPSTDTQYF
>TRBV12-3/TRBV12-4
CASSLSGTVYNEQFF
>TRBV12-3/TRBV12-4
CASSLRVRNSPLHF
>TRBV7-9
CASSPVGSPLHF
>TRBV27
CASSPLPLGPNTEAFF
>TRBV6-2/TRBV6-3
CASSLSGLARHEQFF
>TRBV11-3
CASSLRESAEAFF
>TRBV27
CASSLKGQPQHF
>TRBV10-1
CASSEGTTKNQPQHF
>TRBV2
CASSPGVGETQYF